The rows below give T cell receptor beta chains drawn from one sample of a study of T cell responses to AZD1222 COVID-19 vaccine. Sequenced by immunoSEQ multiplex PCR; TCRdb stores in-frame clones only, minus some. The sample lists over 120,000 clones, approximately 92% occurring once. Here the sequenced sample was peripheral blood, taken on day 0 of AZD1222 vaccination. The receptors were gathered from an adult in good health. The CDR3 runs from the conserved cysteine through the conserved F or W. The order of the fields is clone size, J gene, D gene, V gene, CDR3 protein, CDR3 DNA. The D gene is left open where the match is weak. Size values are once, few and many counts, or a class for expanded clones, and some rows have none.

clone size: .; J gene: TRBJ2-7; D gene: .; V gene: TRBV28; CDR3 protein: CASGLLSEQYF; CDR3 DNA: TGTGCCAGCGGACTTCTCTCCGAGCAGTACTTC
clone size: .; J gene: TRBJ2-4; D gene: .; V gene: TRBV7-2; CDR3 protein: CASSSGQLAKNIQYF; CDR3 DNA: TGTGCCAGCAGCTCCGGACAGCTAGCCAAAAACATTCAGTACTTC
clone size: once; J gene: TRBJ2-7; D gene: .; V gene: TRBV5-1; CDR3 protein: CASSSQQSYEQYF; CDR3 DNA: TGCGCCAGCAGCTCTCAACAGTCCTACGAGCAGTACTTC
clone size: .; J gene: TRBJ1-6; D gene: .; V gene: TRBV30; CDR3 protein: CAWSSAGSFSPLHF; CDR3 DNA: TGTGCCTGGAGTTCAGCAGGGTCATTTTCACCCCTCCACTTT
clone size: .; J gene: TRBJ2-3; D gene: .; V gene: TRBV5-5; CDR3 protein: CASSLGGWTDTQYF; CDR3 DNA: TGTGCCAGCAGCTTGGGGGGCTGGACAGATACGCAGTATTTT
clone size: .; J gene: TRBJ1-1; D gene: .; V gene: TRBV2; CDR3 protein: CASSLDSMNTEAFF; CDR3 DNA: TGTGCCAGCAGCCTGGACAGCATGAACACTGAAGCTTTCTTT
clone size: .; J gene: TRBJ2-7; D gene: .; V gene: TRBV18; CDR3 protein: CASSGPSYEQYF; CDR3 DNA: TGTGCCAGCTCAGGGCCGTCCTACGAGCAGTACTTC
clone size: .; J gene: TRBJ2-7; D gene: TRBD2; V gene: TRBV5-6; CDR3 protein: CASSAGTSGNYEQYF; CDR3 DNA: TGTGCCAGCAGCGCCGGGACTAGCGGGAACTACGAGCAGTACTTC
clone size: .; J gene: TRBJ1-6; D gene: .; V gene: TRBV13; CDR3 protein: CASSSREGTYHSPLHF; CDR3 DNA: TGTGCCAGCAGCTCGCGGGAGGGGACGTACCATTCACCCCTCCACTTT
clone size: .; J gene: TRBJ2-2; D gene: .; V gene: TRBV5-4; CDR3 protein: CASSLQGSSGELFF; CDR3 DNA: TGTGCCAGCAGCTTGCAGGGTTCGTCCGGGGAGCTGTTTTTT
clone size: .; J gene: TRBJ2-7; D gene: .; V gene: TRBV5-4; CDR3 protein: CASSFQGYEQYF; CDR3 DNA: TGTGCCAGCAGCTTTCAGGGCTACGAGCAGTACTTC
clone size: .; J gene: TRBJ2-7; D gene: TRBD2; V gene: TRBV28; CDR3 protein: CASRDFGTSGIYEQYF; CDR3 DNA: TGTGCCAGCCGGGACTTCGGGACTAGCGGGATATACGAGCAGTACTTC
clone size: once; J gene: TRBJ2-7; D gene: .; V gene: TRBV7-6; CDR3 protein: CASSLVAGSSYEQYF; CDR3 DNA: TGTGCCAGCAGCTTAGTAGCCGGGAGCTCCTACGAGCAGTACTTC
clone size: .; J gene: TRBJ1-3; D gene: .; V gene: TRBV2; CDR3 protein: CASGPNSGNTIYF; CDR3 DNA: TGTGCCAGCGGTCCTAACTCTGGAAACACCATATATTTT
clone size: once; J gene: TRBJ1-6; D gene: TRBD1; V gene: TRBV5-6; CDR3 protein: CASRRQGYTYNSPLHF; CDR3 DNA: TGTGCCAGCAGAAGACAGGGATACACCTATAATTCACCCCTCCACTTT
clone size: .; J gene: TRBJ2-1; D gene: .; V gene: TRBV7-9; CDR3 protein: CASSVYGEQFF; CDR3 DNA: TGTGCCAGCAGCGTCTACGGTGAGCAGTTCTTC
clone size: .; J gene: TRBJ1-2; D gene: .; V gene: TRBV21-1; CDR3 protein: CASSKARSLGYTF; CDR3 DNA: TGTGCCAGCAGCAAGGCCCGGAGTCTTGGCTACACCTTC
clone size: once; J gene: TRBJ2-1; D gene: .; V gene: TRBV2; CDR3 protein: CASSEAAGIIEQFF; CDR3 DNA: TGTGCCAGCAGTGAAGCGGCAGGGATAATTGAGCAGTTCTTC
clone size: .; J gene: TRBJ1-1; D gene: .; V gene: TRBV18; CDR3 protein: CASSPLFGRGNTEAFF; CDR3 DNA: TGTGCCAGCTCACCACTATTCGGGAGGGGGAACACTGAAGCTTTCTTT
clone size: .; J gene: TRBJ2-7; D gene: .; V gene: TRBV5-1; CDR3 protein: CASSLDQGGTYEQYF; CDR3 DNA: TGCGCCAGCAGCTTGGATCAGGGGGGCACCTACGAGCAGTACTTC
clone size: once; J gene: TRBJ2-7; D gene: TRBD2; V gene: TRBV11-2; CDR3 protein: CASSSRVGGGYEQYF; CDR3 DNA: TGTGCCAGCAGCTCCCGCGTCGGGGGGGGATACGAGCAGTACTTC
clone size: .; J gene: TRBJ2-7; D gene: .; V gene: TRBV28; CDR3 protein: CASTPSYEQYF; CDR3 DNA: TGTGCCAGCACCCCCTCCTACGAGCAGTACTTC
clone size: .; J gene: TRBJ2-1; D gene: .; V gene: TRBV6-5; CDR3 protein: CASSYAGSSYNEQFF; CDR3 DNA: TGTGCCAGCAGTTACGCGGGGAGCTCCTACAATGAGCAGTTCTTC
clone size: .; J gene: TRBJ1-6; D gene: .; V gene: TRBV7-9; CDR3 protein: CASSLENNSPLHF; CDR3 DNA: TGTGCCAGCAGCTTAGAGAATAATTCACCCCTCCACTTT